The present TCR beta chain was sequenced within a study of beta chain features in type 1 diabetes. Study overall: The patient and healthy donor groups were comparable for age, gender and cell yields. Study-wide findings and caveats: In patients and controls equally, PCR might favor templates that are shorter.

This clone was recorded a few times. Its cognate antigen is unknown. Purity exceeding 95% was reached by all sorted populations. Every bit of the isolated RNA underwent reverse transcription, so sequencing read expressed TCRB transcripts. The protocol was immunoSEQ multiplex PCR, while the TCRdb copy is restricted to in-frame clones and leaves out a portion. This table holds 900,000 or so clones, roughly 16% found once. CDR1 and CDR2 (germline): SGHTA, FQGTGA. The CDR3 has 15 amino acids. V dropped 2 bases and J dropped 2; count of bases not matched to a gene: 3. The source material was naive CD4+ T cells from blood. This chain uses TRBV7-3 with TRBJ2-3; the match to TRBD2 covers 8 bases. This TCR derives from a woman between 18 and 29 years old in good health. The CDR3 sequence: CASSLLAGPTDTQYF. CDR3 in DNA: TGTGCCAGCAGCTTATTAGCGGGGCCCACAGATACGCAGTATTTT.